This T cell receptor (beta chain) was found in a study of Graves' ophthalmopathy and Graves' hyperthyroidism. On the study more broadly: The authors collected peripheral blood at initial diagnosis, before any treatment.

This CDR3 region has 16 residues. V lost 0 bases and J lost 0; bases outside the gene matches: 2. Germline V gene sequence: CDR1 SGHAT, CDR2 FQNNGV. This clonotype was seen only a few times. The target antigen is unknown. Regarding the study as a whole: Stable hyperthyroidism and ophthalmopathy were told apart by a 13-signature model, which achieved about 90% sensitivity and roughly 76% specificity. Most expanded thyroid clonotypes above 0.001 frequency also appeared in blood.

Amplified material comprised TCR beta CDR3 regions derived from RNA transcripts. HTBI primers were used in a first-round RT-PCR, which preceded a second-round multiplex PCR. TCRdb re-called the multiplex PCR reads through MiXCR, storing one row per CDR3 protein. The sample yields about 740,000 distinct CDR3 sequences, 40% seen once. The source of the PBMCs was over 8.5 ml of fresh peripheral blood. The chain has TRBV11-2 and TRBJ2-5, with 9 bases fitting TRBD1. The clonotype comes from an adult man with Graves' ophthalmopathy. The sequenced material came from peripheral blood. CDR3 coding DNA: TGTGCCAGCAGCTTAGAGGGGACAGGGTACCAAGAGACCCAGTACTTC. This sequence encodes CASSLEGTGYQETQYF.